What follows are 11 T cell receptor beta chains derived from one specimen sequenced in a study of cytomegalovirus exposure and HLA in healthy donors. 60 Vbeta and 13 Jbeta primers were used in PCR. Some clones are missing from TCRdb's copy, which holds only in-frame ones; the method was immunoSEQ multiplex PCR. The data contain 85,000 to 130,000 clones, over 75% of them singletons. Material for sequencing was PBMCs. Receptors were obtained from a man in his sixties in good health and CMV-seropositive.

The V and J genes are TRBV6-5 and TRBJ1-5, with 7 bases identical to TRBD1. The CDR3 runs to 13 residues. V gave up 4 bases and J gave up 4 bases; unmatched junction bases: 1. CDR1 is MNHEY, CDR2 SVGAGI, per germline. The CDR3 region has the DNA TGTGCCAGCAGTTCACAGGGGAATCAGCCCCAGCATTTT. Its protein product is CASSSQGNQPQHF.

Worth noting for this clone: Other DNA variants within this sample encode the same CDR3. The CDR3 region is CASSERTRGGGQGYTF. As DNA, the CDR3 is TGTGCCAGCAGTGAGCGGACACGCGGCGGAGGGCAGGGCTACACCTTC. The gene calls are TRBV2 and TRBJ1-2, with TRBD1 as a possible D gene (5 bases). Germline assignment: CDR1 SNHLY and CDR2 FYNNEI. The CDR3 is 16 amino acids. Trimming removed 3 bases from V and 8 bases from J, with 22 bases in between. The full variable domain, in which reference TRBV2 and TRBJ1-2 provide the parts outside the CDR3, is EPEVTQTPSHQVTQMGQEVILRCVPISNHLYFYWYRQILGQKVEFLVSFYNNEISEKSEIFDDQFSVERPDGSNFTLKIRSTKLEDSAMYFCASSERTRGGGQGYTFGSGTRLTVV.

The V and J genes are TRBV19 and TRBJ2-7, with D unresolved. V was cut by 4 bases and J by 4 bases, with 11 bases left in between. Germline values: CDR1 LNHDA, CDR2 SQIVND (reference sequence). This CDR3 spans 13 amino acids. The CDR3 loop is CASSNNILYEQYF. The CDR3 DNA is TGTGCCAGTAGTAATAATATATTATACGAGCAGTACTTC.

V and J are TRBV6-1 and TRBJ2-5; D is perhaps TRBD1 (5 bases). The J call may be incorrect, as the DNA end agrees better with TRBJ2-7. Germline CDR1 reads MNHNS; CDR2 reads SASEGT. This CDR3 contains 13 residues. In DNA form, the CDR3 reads TGTGCCAGCACCGGGTTAGGGGTCAACGAGCAGTACTTC. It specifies CASTGLGVNEQYF.

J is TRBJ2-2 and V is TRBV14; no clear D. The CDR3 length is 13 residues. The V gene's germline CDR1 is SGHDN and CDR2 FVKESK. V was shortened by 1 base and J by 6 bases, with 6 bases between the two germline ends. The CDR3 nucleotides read TGTGCCAGCAGCCAAGTCTACCCCGGGGAGCTGTTTTTT. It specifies CASSQVYPGELFF.

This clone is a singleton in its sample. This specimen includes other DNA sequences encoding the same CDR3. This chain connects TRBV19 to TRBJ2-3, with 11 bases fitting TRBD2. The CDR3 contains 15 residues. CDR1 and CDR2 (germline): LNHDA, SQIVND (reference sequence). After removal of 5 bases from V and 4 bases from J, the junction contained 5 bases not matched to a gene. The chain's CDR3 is CASSPLAGGPDTQYF. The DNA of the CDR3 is TGTGCCAGTAGTCCCCTAGCGGGGGGCCCAGATACGCAGTATTTT.

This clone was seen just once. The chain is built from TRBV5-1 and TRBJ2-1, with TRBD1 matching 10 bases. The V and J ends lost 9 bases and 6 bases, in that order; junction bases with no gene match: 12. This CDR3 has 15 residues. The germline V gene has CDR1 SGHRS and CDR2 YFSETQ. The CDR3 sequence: CATSLPGTGANEQFF. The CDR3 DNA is TGCGCCACCTCCCTTCCTGGGACAGGGGCCAATGAGCAGTTCTTC.

CDR3 sequence reads: CASSPDRAVNEQFF. CDR3 bases: TGTGCCAGCAGTCCCGACAGGGCCGTGAATGAGCAGTTCTTC. This chain joins TRBV6-5 and TRBJ2-1, with TRBD1 identical over 7 bases. The V gene's germline CDR1 is MNHEY and CDR2 SVGAGI. V shed 5 bases and J 7 bases; nucleotides not matched to a gene: 8. This CDR3 region has 14 residues.

For the CDR3, the DNA is TGTGCCAGCAGCTTAGCGTATAAGAAGCGGGCTGATTATGAGCAGTTCTTC. This sequence encodes CASSLAYKKRADYEQFF. V gene TRBV7-9 combines with J gene TRBJ2-1; D is possibly TRBD2 (6 bases). Germline CDR1 SEHNR, CDR2 FQNEAQ (reference sequence). V lost 0 bases to trimming and J lost 8 bases, with 20 bases between them. This CDR3 comprises 17 residues.

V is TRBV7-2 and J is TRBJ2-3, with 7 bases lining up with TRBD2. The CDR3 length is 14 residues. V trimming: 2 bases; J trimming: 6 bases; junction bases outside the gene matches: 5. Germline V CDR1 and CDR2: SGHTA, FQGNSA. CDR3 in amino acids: CASSLQSGEDTQYF. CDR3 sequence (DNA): TGTGCCAGCAGCTTACAAAGCGGGGAGGATACGCAGTATTTT.

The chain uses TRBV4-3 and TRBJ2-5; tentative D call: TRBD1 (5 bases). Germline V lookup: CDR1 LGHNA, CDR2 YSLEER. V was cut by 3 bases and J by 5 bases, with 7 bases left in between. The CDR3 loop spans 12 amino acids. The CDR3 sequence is CASSHPGETQYF. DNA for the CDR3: TGCGCCAGCAGCCATCCAGGGGAGACCCAGTACTTC.